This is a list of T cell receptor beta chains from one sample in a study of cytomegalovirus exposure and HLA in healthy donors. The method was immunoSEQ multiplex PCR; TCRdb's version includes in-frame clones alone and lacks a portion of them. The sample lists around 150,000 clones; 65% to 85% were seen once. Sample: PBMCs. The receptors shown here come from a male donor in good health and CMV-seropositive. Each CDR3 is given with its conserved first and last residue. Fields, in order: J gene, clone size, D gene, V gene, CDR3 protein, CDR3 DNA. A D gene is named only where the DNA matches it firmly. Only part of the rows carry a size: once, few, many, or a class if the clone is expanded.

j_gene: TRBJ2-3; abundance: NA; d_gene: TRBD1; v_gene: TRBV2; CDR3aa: CASSEEKTGPTDTQYF; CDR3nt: TGTGCCAGCAGTGAAGAAAAGACAGGGCCCACAGATACGCAGTATTTT
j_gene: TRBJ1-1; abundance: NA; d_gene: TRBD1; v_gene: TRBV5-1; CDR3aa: CASSWRGQGPEAFF; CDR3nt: TGCGCCAGCAGCTGGAGGGGACAGGGACCTGAAGCTTTCTTT
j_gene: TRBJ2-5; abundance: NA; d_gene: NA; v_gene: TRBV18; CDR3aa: CASSPRDGETQYF; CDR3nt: TGTGCCAGCTCACCGAGGGATGGGGAGACCCAGTACTTC
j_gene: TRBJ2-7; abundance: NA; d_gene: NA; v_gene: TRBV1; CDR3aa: CTSSSQIAGSGYEQYF; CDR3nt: TGCACCAGCAGCTCCCAGATAGCGGGGTCGGGCTACGAGCAGTACTTC
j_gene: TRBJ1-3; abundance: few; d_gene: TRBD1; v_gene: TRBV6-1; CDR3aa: CASSPTGSGNTIYF; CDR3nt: TGTGCCAGCAGTCCGACAGGGTCTGGAAACACCATATATTTT
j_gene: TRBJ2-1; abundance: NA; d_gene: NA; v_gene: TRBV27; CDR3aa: CASSFIPLASPQNEQFF; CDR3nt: TGTGCCAGCAGTTTTATCCCCCTAGCGTCTCCTCAGAATGAGCAGTTCTTC
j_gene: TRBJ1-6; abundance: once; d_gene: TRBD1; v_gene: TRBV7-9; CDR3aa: CASSPGQGNSPLHF; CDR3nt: TGTGCCAGCAGCCCCGGACAGGGTAATTCACCCCTCCACTTT
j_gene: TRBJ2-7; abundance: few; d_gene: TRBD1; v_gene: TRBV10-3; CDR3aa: CAISESEGGGYEQYF; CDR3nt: TGTGCCATCAGTGAGTCGGAAGGGGGCGGCTACGAGCAGTACTTC
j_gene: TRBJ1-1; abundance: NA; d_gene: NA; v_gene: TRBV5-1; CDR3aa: CASSLGAWAGGVTEAFF; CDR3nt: TGCGCCAGCAGCTTGGGTGCTTGGGCCGGAGGGGTCACTGAAGCTTTCTTT
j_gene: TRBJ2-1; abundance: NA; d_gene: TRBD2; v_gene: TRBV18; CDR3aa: CASSLSGSMRDEQFF; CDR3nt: TGTGCCAGCTCACTTAGCGGGAGTATGAGGGATGAGCAGTTCTTC
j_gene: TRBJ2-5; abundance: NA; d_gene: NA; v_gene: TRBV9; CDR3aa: CASSVGSSQETQYF; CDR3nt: TGTGCCAGCAGCGTAGGGTCTAGCCAAGAGACCCAGTACTTC
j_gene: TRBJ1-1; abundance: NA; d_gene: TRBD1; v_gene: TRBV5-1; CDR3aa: CASSSDRVTEAFF; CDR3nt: TGCGCCAGCAGCTCTGACAGGGTCACTGAAGCTTTCTTT
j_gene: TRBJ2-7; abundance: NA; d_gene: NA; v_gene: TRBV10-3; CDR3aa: CAISAPSTYEQYF; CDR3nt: TGTGCCATCAGTGCCCCCTCTACCTACGAGCAGTACTTC
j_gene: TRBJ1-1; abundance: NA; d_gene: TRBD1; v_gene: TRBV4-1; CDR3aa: CASSQSGTGGIKAFF; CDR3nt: TGCGCCAGCAGCCAATCCGGGACAGGGGGAATAAAAGCTTTCTTT
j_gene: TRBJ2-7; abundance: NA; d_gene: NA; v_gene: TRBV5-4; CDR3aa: CASRGEHEQYF; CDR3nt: TGTGCCAGCCGCGGAGAGCACGAGCAGTACTTC
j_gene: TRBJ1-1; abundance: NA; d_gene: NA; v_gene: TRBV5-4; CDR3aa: CASSLVRGMNTEAFF; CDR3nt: TGTGCCAGCAGCTTGGTCCGCGGGATGAACACTGAAGCTTTCTTT
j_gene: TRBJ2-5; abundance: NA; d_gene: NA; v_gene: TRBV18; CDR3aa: CASSPPGGATQYF; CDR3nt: TGTGCCAGCTCACCACCAGGGGGGGCGACCCAGTACTTC
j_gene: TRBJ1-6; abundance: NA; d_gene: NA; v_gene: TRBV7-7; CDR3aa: CASSLKEGLPLHF; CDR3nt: TGTGCTAGCAGCTTAAAGGAGGGTCTGCCCCTCCACTTT
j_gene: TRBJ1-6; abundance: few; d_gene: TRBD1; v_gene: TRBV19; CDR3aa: CASSATGTAYNSPLHF; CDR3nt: TGTGCCAGTAGTGCAACCGGGACAGCTTATAATTCACCCCTCCACTTT
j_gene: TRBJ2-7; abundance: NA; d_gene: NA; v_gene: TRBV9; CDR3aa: CASSALAGYEQYF; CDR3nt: TGTGCCAGCAGCGCCCTTGCGGGCTACGAGCAGTACTTC
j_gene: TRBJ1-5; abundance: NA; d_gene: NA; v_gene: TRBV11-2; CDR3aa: CASSLQVGQPQHF; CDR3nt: TGTGCCAGCAGCTTACAGGTGGGTCAGCCCCAGCATTTT
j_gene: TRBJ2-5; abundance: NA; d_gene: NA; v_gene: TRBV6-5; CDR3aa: CASNLRRGIPETQYF; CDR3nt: TGTGCCAGCAACCTACGCAGGGGTATCCCGGAGACCCAGTACTTC
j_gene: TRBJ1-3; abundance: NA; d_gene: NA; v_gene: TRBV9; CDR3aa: CASSVSVAGRSGNTIYF; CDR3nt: TGTGCCAGCAGCGTAAGTGTAGCGGGGCGCTCTGGAAACACCATATATTTT
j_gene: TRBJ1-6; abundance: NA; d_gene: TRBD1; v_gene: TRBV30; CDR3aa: CAWRGQGNSPLHF; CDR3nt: TGTGCCTGGAGGGGACAGGGTAATTCACCCCTCCACTTT
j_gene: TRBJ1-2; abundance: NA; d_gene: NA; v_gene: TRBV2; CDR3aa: CASSEGQVYGYTF; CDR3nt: TGTGCCAGCAGTGAAGGACAGGTGTATGGCTACACCTTC
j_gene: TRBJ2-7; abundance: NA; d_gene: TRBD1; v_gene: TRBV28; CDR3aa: CASSSPRDRYYEQYF; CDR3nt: TGTGCCAGCAGTTCCCCCCGGGACAGGTACTACGAGCAGTACTTC
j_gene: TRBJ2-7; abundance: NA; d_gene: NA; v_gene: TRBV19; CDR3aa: CASRKDSYSYEQYF; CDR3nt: TGTGCCAGTAGGAAGGACAGCTACTCCTACGAGCAGTACTTC